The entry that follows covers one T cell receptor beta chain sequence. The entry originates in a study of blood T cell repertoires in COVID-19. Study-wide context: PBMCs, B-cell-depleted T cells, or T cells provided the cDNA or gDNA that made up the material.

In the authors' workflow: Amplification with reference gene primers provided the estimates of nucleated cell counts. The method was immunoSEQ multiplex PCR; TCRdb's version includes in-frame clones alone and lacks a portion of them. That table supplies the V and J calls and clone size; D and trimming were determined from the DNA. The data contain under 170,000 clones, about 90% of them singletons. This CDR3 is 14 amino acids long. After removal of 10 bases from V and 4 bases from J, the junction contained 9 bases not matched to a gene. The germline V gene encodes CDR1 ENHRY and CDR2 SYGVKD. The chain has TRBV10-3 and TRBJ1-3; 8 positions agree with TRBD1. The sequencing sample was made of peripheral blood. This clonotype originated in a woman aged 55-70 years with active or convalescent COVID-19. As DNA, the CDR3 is TGTGCCACCTCTACAGGGGGAGGAGGAAACACCATATATTTT. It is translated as CATSTGGGGNTIYF.